Following are 20 T cell receptor beta chains from one sample sequenced in a study of identical twins. MiXCR was run by TCRdb on the 5' RACE reads, yielding one entry per CDR3 protein. Of 1.5 million to 2 million distinct CDR3 sequences listed, about 31% are singletons. Sequenced sample: cord blood. The source of these receptors is a newborn girl in good health.

This clonotype has only a few counts. The CDR3 bases are TGTGCCAGCAGCGTAGGGGACCTCACCTACAATGAGCAGTTCTTC. This sequence encodes CASSVGDLTYNEQFF. V is TRBV9 and J is TRBJ2-1; D may match TRBD1 or TRBD2 (5 bases each). Trimming left V 0 bases short and J 2 bases short, with 9 bases between. The CDR3 length is 15 residues. CDR1 SGDLS and CDR2 YYNGEE come from the germline V gene. The whole variable domain, filled in from reference TRBV9 and TRBJ2-1, reads DSGVTQTPKHLITATGQRVTLRCSPRSGDLSVYWYQQSLDQGLQFLIQYYNGEERAKGNILERFSAQQFPDLHSELNLSSLELGDSALYFCASSVGDLTYNEQFFGPGTRLTVL.

This clonotype was found a few times. The chain is built from TRBV20-1 and TRBJ1-2, with D perhaps TRBD1 (6 bases). The CDR3 extends over 15 amino acids. V gave up 2 bases and J gave up 3 bases, with 16 bases separating them. Germline lookup yields CDR1 DFQATT and CDR2 SNEGSKA (reference sequence). The CDR3 reads CSARQTHRVDYGYTF. The CDR3 DNA is TGCAGTGCTAGACAGACCCACAGGGTTGACTATGGCTACACCTTC.

The CDR3 reads CSASASGPYNEQFF. DNA for the CDR3: TGCAGTGCTAGTGCTAGCGGACCCTACAATGAGCAGTTCTTC. This rearrangement joins TRBV20-1 to TRBJ2-1, with TRBD2 identical over 7 bases. V trimming: 3 bases; J trimming: 2 bases; junction bases outside the gene matches: 4. CDR3 length equals 14 residues. Per the germline V gene, CDR1 is DFQATT and CDR2 is SNEGSKA (reference sequence).

Turning to this clonotype: Mismatch with germline at one junction end may stem from a read error. The V and J genes are TRBV7-9 and TRBJ1-6; D not resolved. CDR1 and CDR2 (germline): SEHNR, FQNEAQ (reference sequence). CDR3 size: 14 residues. This chain's CDR3 is CASSLGQHNSPLHF. The CDR3 bases are TGTGCCAGCAGTTTAGGCCAGCATAATTCACCCCTCCACTTT.

V is TRBV18 and J is TRBJ2-1; TRBD2 might be the D (6 bases). This CDR3 is built from 16 residues. Trimming pared 3 bases from V and 5 bases from J, leaving 17 bases between. Germline V gives CDR1 KGHSH, CDR2 LQKENI. This CDR3 reads CASSPAEGGPHNEQFF. The CDR3 DNA reads TGTGCCAGCTCACCGGCCGAAGGAGGGCCGCACAATGAGCAGTTCTTC.

A few counts support this clonotype. The rearrangement joins TRBV7-9 to TRBJ2-1; D possibly corresponds to TRBD1 (5 bases). This CDR3 comprises 15 residues. Germline values: CDR1 SEHNR, CDR2 FQNEAQ (reference sequence). The ends were cut back, 2 bases at V and 7 bases at J, with 15 bases in the middle. DNA of the CDR3: TGTGCCAGCAGCTTACTGGGCAGGGTTACTAATGAGCAGTTCTTC. Protein product: CASSLLGRVTNEQFF.

This clonotype was counted between two and nine times. The V and J genes are TRBV10-2 and TRBJ2-3, with 8 bases fitting TRBD2. With 3 bases clipped from V and 2 bases from J, the junction kept 7 bases outside the gene matches. CDR1 and CDR2 from the germline V gene are WSHSY and SAAADI. The CDR3 is 16 amino acids. The CDR3 bases are TGCGCCAGCAGTGATGGTAGCGGGGTGAACACAGATACGCAGTATTTT. Its translation is CASSDGSGVNTDTQYF.

This rearrangement joins TRBV10-3 to TRBJ1-1; 7 bases match TRBD1. Unmatched junction bases numbered 8, after V lost 9 bases and J lost 4 bases. This CDR3 is 13 amino acids long. Germline CDR1 ENHRY, CDR2 SYGVKD. Here the CDR3 DNA reads TGTGCCATTACCGGGACAGCAGGCACTGAAGCTTTCTTT. Amino acid sequence: CAITGTAGTEAFF.

This clonotype showed up just a few times. This chain joins TRBV2 and TRBJ2-7; D gene uncertain. V was clipped by 7 bases and J by 1 base, with 20 bases between them. The length of the CDR3 is 16 residues. The V gene's germline CDR1 is SNHLY and CDR2 FYNNEI. CDR3 sequence reads: CASNRLRWARSYEQYF. The DNA of the CDR3 is TGTGCCAGCAATCGTTTACGCTGGGCGAGGTCCTACGAGCAGTACTTC.

The rearrangement links TRBV7-2 to TRBJ2-3; no reliable D call. Looked up from germline, CDR1 is SGHTA and CDR2 is FQGNSA. V lost 3 bases, J lost 8 bases, and 15 bases lay in between. The CDR3 sequence is 14 residues long. The CDR3 protein is CASSFERRPGTQYF. CDR3 bases: TGTGCCAGCAGCTTCGAACGGCGGCCAGGTACGCAGTATTTT.

This chain connects TRBV18 to TRBJ2-5; 9 bases line up with TRBD2. The junction had 19 bases not matched to a gene; V was cut back by 0 bases and J by 11 bases. The CDR3 is 18 amino acids. The V gene's germline CDR1 is KGHSH and CDR2 LQKENI. As DNA, the CDR3 is TGTGCCAGCTCACCACCGGTATTGGGATCTAGCGGGATATTCGAACAGTACTTC. Its translation: CASSPPVLGSSGIFEQYF.

This rearrangement joins TRBV24-1 to TRBJ2-2, with 10 positions matching TRBD2. The germline V gene encodes CDR1 KGHDR and CDR2 SFDVKD. Trimming took 5 bases from V and 5 from J; bases not matched to a gene: 4. The CDR3 covers 15 residues. In DNA, the CDR3 is TGTGCCACCAGTGGTCGAGCGGGAGGGACCGGGGAGCTGTTTTTT. It translates to CATSGRAGGTGELFF.

The rearrangement links TRBV6-1 to TRBJ2-7; 9 bases line up with TRBD2. There are 16 residues in the CDR3. With V trimmed by 4 bases and J by 3 bases, 10 bases remained unmatched. Per the germline V gene, CDR1 is MNHNS and CDR2 is SASEGT. The CDR3 sequence: CASSVFGRGGFYEQYF. The CDR3 DNA reads TGTGCCAGCAGTGTTTTTGGGCGGGGGGGCTTCTACGAGCAGTACTTC.

This clonotype came up a few times. The gene calls are TRBV6-1 and TRBJ2-3; weak D call: TRBD1 (6 bases). This CDR3 has 16 amino acids. Trimming shortened V by 0 bases and J by 1 base, and 11 bases separated the two germline ends. Germline values: CDR1 MNHNS, CDR2 SASEGT. CDR3 DNA: TGTGCCAGCAGTGAAGCGGTCAGGGGTCGCACAGATACGCAGTATTTT. Translated, it gives CASSEAVRGRTDTQYF.

This clonotype was picked up a small number of times. The chain carries TRBV20-1 and TRBJ2-1, with 7 bases identical to TRBD1. This CDR3 is 14 amino acids long. Germline V gives CDR1 DFQATT, CDR2 SNEGSKA (reference sequence). V dropped 5 bases and J dropped 2; count of bases not matched to a gene: 6. The CDR3 region is CSARDSATYNEQFF. The CDR3 DNA follows: TGCAGTGCTCGGGACAGCGCGACCTACAATGAGCAGTTCTTC.

The chain joins TRBV18 to TRBJ1-2; no reliable D call. Germline V lookup: CDR1 KGHSH, CDR2 LQKENI. CDR3 size: 14 residues. Between the trimmed V and J ends, which lost 6 bases and 4 bases, there was a span of 15 bases. This CDR3 reads CASSPQDSPYGYTF. In DNA form, the CDR3 reads TGTGCCAGCTCTCCCCAGGATTCCCCCTATGGCTACACCTTC.

This chain connects TRBV10-3 to TRBJ1-1, with 8 bases aligning to TRBD1. The CDR3 is 13 residues long. V lost 4 bases and J lost 4; bases outside the gene matches: 2. Germline V gene lookup returns CDR1 ENHRY and CDR2 SYGVKD. DNA of the CDR3: TGTGCCATCAGTGTACAGGGGGGCACTGAAGCTTTCTTT. It translates to CAISVQGGTEAFF.

There are a few counts of this clonotype. The chain uses TRBV4-2 and TRBJ1-1; perhaps TRBD1 as D (5 bases). This CDR3 comprises 15 residues. Trimming removed 5 bases from V and 4 bases from J, with 17 bases in between. The V gene's germline CDR1 is LGHNA and CDR2 YNFKEQ. The CDR3: CASSAMTALGTEAFF. The CDR3 DNA follows: TGTGCCAGCAGCGCAATGACAGCTTTAGGCACTGAAGCTTTCTTT.

This clonotype was detected only a few times. This chain uses TRBV4-2 with TRBJ2-2; D is possibly TRBD2 (5 bases). V dropped 4 bases and J dropped 1 base, with 10 bases sitting between them. CDR1 and CDR2 (germline): LGHNA, YNFKEQ. The CDR3 extends over 15 amino acids. DNA for the CDR3: TGTGCCAGCAGCCGGTTACTAGAGAACACCGGGGAGCTGTTTTTT. This codes for CASSRLLENTGELFF.

The chain uses TRBV9 and TRBJ1-2, with 8 bases identical to TRBD1. The CDR3 runs to 15 residues. CDR1 and CDR2 from the germline V gene are SGDLS and YYNGEE. V gave up 2 bases and J gave up 8 bases; unmatched junction bases: 11. CDR3 bases: TGTGCCAGCAGCGTCCCTCCCGACAGGGGAGTAGGCTACACCTTC. Translation: CASSVPPDRGVGYTF.